These 17 T cell receptor beta chains were sequenced from one sample in a study of CD8+CD57+ T cells in acquired aplastic anemia. Profiling of TCR beta VDJ combinations and CDR3 sequences used genomic DNA as template. TCRdb independently ran MiXCR on the reads; one entry per CDR3 protein. The table lists 190,000 or so distinct CDR3 sequences, approximately 60% of them singletons. Sequences were obtained from sorted CD4+, CD8+, or CD8+CD57+ T cells (not recorded which) from PBMCs. These receptors were obtained from a human donor in good health.

This chain connects TRBV24-1 to TRBJ1-2; 10 nucleotides match TRBD1. The CDR3 loop spans 16 amino acids. J lost 4 bases, V lost 3 bases, and 7 bases had no gene match. Germline V gives CDR1 KGHDR, CDR2 SFDVKD. The CDR3 nucleotides read TGTGCCACCAGTGATACCCGGACAGGGGGGGTCTATGGCTACACCTTC. This sequence encodes CATSDTRTGGVYGYTF.

There are a few counts of this clonotype. This chain uses TRBV27 with TRBJ1-1; no clear D gene. Germline CDR1 and CDR2: MNHEY and SMNVEV (reference sequence). This CDR3 comprises 15 residues. Trimming stripped 6 bases from V and 4 bases from J, with 18 bases between. The CDR3 DNA reads as TGTGCCAGCAGGCCAGTGACCCCTTGGGGCACTGAAGCTTTCTTT. Translated: CASRPVTPWGTEAFF.

V is TRBV5-4 and J is TRBJ2-7; 7 nucleotides line up with TRBD1. Germline V lookup: CDR1 SGHNT, CDR2 YYREEE (reference sequence). This CDR3 comprises 14 residues. V shed 4 bases and J 2 bases; nucleotides not matched to a gene: 6. The CDR3 nucleotides are TGTGCCAGCAGCACGGGACAGACGACCTACGAGCAGTACTTC. Its protein is CASSTGQTTYEQYF.

This clonotype was picked up many times. DNA for the CDR3: TGTGCCACCAGCAGAGAAGCGGTCGGCATGAACACTGAAGCTTTCTTT. The encoded protein is CATSREAVGMNTEAFF. The gene calls are TRBV15 and TRBJ1-1; D gene uncertain. The CDR3 loop spans 16 amino acids. V lost 0 bases to trimming and J lost 0 bases, with 11 bases between them. Germline V gene lookup returns CDR1 LNHNV and CDR2 YYDKDF (reference sequence). Full variable domain (remainder filled in from reference TRBV15 and TRBJ1-1): DAMVIQNPRYQVTQFGKPVTLSCSQTLNHNVMYWYQQKSSQAPKLLFHYYDKDFNNEADTPDNFQSRRPNTSFCFLDIRSPGLGDTAMYLCATSREAVGMNTEAFFGQGTRLTVV.

The chain links TRBV12-5 to TRBJ2-2, with D possibly being TRBD1 (6 bases). The V end was cut by 1 base, the J end by 0 bases, with 9 bases between. There are 16 residues in the CDR3. The germline CDR1 and CDR2 sequences are LGHNT and FRNRAP. CDR3 sequence reads: CASGLGTVANTGELFF. The CDR3 bases are TGTGCTAGTGGTTTGGGGACAGTCGCGAACACCGGGGAGCTGTTTTTT.

V and J are TRBV5-1 and TRBJ1-3; D uncertain. Trimming took off 4 bases at V and 3 bases at J, with 11 bases between the two ends. CDR3 size: 14 residues. Germline-derived CDR1 and CDR2 are SGHRS and YFSETQ. Here the CDR3 DNA reads TGCGCCAGCAGCCCCTCCTTGGTTGGAAACACCATATATTTT. Amino acids: CASSPSLVGNTIYF.

This clonotype has ten or more counts. This chain connects TRBV5-5 to TRBJ1-6, with D possibly matching TRBD1 (6 bases). V was pared by 5 bases and J by 0 bases, with 18 bases between. The CDR3 loop spans 18 amino acids. The germline V gene encodes CDR1 SGHKS and CDR2 YYEKEE (reference sequence). CDR3 sequence: CASSRTAVMSSYNSPLHF. DNA for the CDR3: TGTGCCAGCAGTAGGACAGCTGTCATGAGCTCCTATAATTCACCCCTCCACTTT.

As regards this clonotype: No conserved phenylalanine or tryptophan is present at the end of the CDR3, so a read error is the likely explanation. Because the CDR3's place on the DNA is in doubt, the DNA is left out and the CDR3 is given as listed by TCRdb. This rearrangement joins TRBV6-4 to TRBJ2-3; TRBD2 reflects the table's D call only, with no check against the DNA. 9 amino acids form the CDR3, both terminal residues included. Germline CDR1 reads MRHNA; CDR2 reads SNTAGT. The CDR3 is CASSDSGGT.

This chain uses TRBV5-1 with TRBJ2-7, with D possibly being TRBD1 (7 bases). CDR1 is SGHRS, CDR2 YFSETQ, per germline. This CDR3 has 15 amino acids. V lost 7 bases, J lost 3 bases, and 20 bases lay in between. The CDR3 DNA is TGCGCCAGCGCCGCGCAGGAGGGGGCGGGCTACGAGCAGTACTTC. Amino acid sequence: CASAAQEGAGYEQYF.

The chain recombines TRBV19 with TRBJ1-1; D unresolved. Trimming shortened V by 2 bases and J by 4 bases, and 8 bases separated the two germline ends. The CDR3 has 13 residues. Germline values: CDR1 LNHDA, CDR2 SQIVND (reference sequence). CDR3 coding DNA: TGTGCCAGTAGTATATGGGTAGGCACTGAAGCTTTCTTT. Amino acids: CASSIWVGTEAFF.

The gene calls are TRBV20-1 and TRBJ2-2; 8 bases fit TRBD2. The germline CDR1 and CDR2 sequences are DFQATT and SNEGSKA (reference sequence). Trimming removed 4 bases from V and 3 bases from J; junction bases left unmatched: 10. The CDR3 consists of 16 residues. The CDR3 loop reads CSATGTSGGDTGELFF. CDR3 DNA sequence: TGCAGTGCTACCGGGACCAGCGGGGGAGACACCGGGGAGCTGTTTTTT.

The chain combines TRBV9 with TRBJ2-1; TRBD2 might be the D (6 bases). There are 16 residues in the CDR3. Trimming left V 0 bases short and J 1 base short, with 11 bases between. Germline-derived CDR1 and CDR2 are SGDLS and YYNGEE. Here the CDR3 reads CASSVALGGSYNEQFF. The CDR3 DNA reads TGTGCCAGCAGCGTAGCTCTGGGGGGATCCTACAATGAGCAGTTCTTC.

Many counts were recorded for this clonotype. The chain is built from TRBV7-9 and TRBJ1-1; no firm D call. Germline V gene data show CDR1 as SEHNR and CDR2 as FQNEAQ (reference sequence). Trimming removed 4 bases at V and 3 bases at J, with 6 bases between. The CDR3 totals 12 residues. The CDR3 DNA reads TGTGCCAGCAGCTCGAGTTACACTGAAGCTTTCTTT. Protein: CASSSSYTEAFF.

The chain employs TRBV7-8 and TRBJ1-1, with D possibly matching TRBD1 (5 bases). Trimming left V 1 base short and J 4 bases short, with 7 bases between. Germline CDR1 is SGHVS and CDR2 is FQNEAQ. This CDR3 spans 13 amino acids. The CDR3 spells CASSLGGVTEAFF. The CDR3 nucleotides read TGTGCCAGCAGCTTAGGGGGGGTCACTGAAGCTTTCTTT.

V is TRBV20-1 and J is TRBJ2-1; 10 nucleotides agree with TRBD2. The germline V gene encodes CDR1 DFQATT and CDR2 SNEGSKA (reference sequence). V lost 6 bases, J lost 8 bases, and 7 bases stayed unmatched. CDR3 length: 13 amino acids. In DNA form, the CDR3 reads TGCAGTGCCGCCGGGACTAGCGTGGATGAGCAGTTCTTC. This encodes CSAAGTSVDEQFF.

The chain uses TRBV7-9 and TRBJ1-1, with 11 bases that match TRBD1. The CDR3 covers 15 residues. The V gene end was trimmed by 4 bases and the J gene end by 4 bases; junction bases not matched to a gene: 5. The V gene's germline CDR1 is SEHNR and CDR2 FQNEAQ (reference sequence). The CDR3 region is CASSWGQGVFTEAFF. The CDR3 DNA is TGTGCCAGCAGCTGGGGACAGGGGGTGTTCACTGAAGCTTTCTTT.

This clonotype turned up a few times. Compared with germline, one end of the junction differs, possibly owing to a read error. The rearrangement uses TRBV25-1 and TRBJ2-7; TRBD1 matches at 9 bases. CDR3 length: 17 amino acids. Germline V lookup: CDR1 MGHDK, CDR2 SYGVNS. The CDR3 protein is CASTFTTGGRDSYEQHF. In nucleotides, the CDR3 is TGCGCCAGCACCTTCACAACAGGGGGCCGGGATTCCTACGAGCAGCACTTC.